This T cell receptor beta chain is drawn from a study of technical replicates of blood from a few donors. The germline CDR1 and CDR2 sequences are GTSNPN and SVGIG (reference sequence). The ends were cut back, 0 bases at V and 6 bases at J, with 14 bases in the middle. The CDR3 is 14 residues long. This clone has more than one count but fewer than ten. Repertoires were generated with immunoSEQ multiplex PCR, while TCRdb's copy carries only in-frame clones and drops some. The sample includes approximately 89,000 clones, just under 95% seen only once; the top ten take about 0.22%. The TCR sequence derives from a human donor in good health. The sequencing sample was made of T cells isolated from PBMCs. This chain connects TRBV30 to TRBJ1-1, with a possible D match to TRBD1 (6 bases). Written as DNA, the CDR3 is TGTGCCTGGAGTGTACTCCAGGGGAGGGCTGAAGCTTTCTTT. The encoded protein is CAWSVLQGRAEAFF.